The 18 T cell receptor beta chains below come from one sample, sequenced in a study of shared clonotypes between healthy human individuals. Measured with immunoSEQ multiplex PCR; TCRdb has only the in-frame clones, and not every one. There are some 2.4 million clones in the sample; approximately 94% occur only once, and 0.36% lies in the top ten. Sequenced material: naive CD4+ T cells from PBMCs. Indicated subset: CD45RA+ positively selected. All receptors come from a young man in good health. Some clones in this sample may be carry-over from other donors' samples.

Note on this clone: Different DNA sequences within this sample yield the same CDR3. This rearrangement joins TRBV6-5 to TRBJ1-2, with D hard to call. Germline V gene sequence: CDR1 MNHEY, CDR2 SVGAGI. Trimming cost V 8 bases and J 1 base, with 8 bases left between them. This CDR3 region has 12 residues. The CDR3: CASRTGNYGYTF. Written as DNA, the CDR3 is TGTGCCAGCCGGACGGGTAACTATGGCTACACCTTC.

V and J are TRBV6-5 and TRBJ1-3; 8 positions match TRBD1. Germline CDR1 reads MNHEY; CDR2 reads SVGAGI. This CDR3 region has 14 residues. V gave up 8 bases and J gave up 2 bases; unmatched junction bases: 5. The CDR3 DNA is TGTGCCAGCGCCCCGACAGGGGCTGGAAACACCATATATTTT. Translation: CASAPTGAGNTIYF.

V gene TRBV7-2 combines with J gene TRBJ1-2, with D possibly TRBD1 on 5 matching bases. Germline assignment: CDR1 SGHTA and CDR2 FQGNSA. The ends were cut back, 7 bases at V and 2 bases at J, with 11 bases in the middle. This CDR3 is built from 13 residues. Here the CDR3 reads CASNTDRNYGYTF. The CDR3 DNA reads TGTGCCAGCAACACCGACAGAAACTATGGCTACACCTTC.

The rearrangement joins TRBV19 to TRBJ2-5; 9 bases map to TRBD1. The CDR3 runs 15 residues. The V gene end was trimmed by 4 bases and the J gene end by 1 base; junction bases not matched to a gene: 4. CDR1 is LNHDA, CDR2 SQIVND, per germline (reference sequence). The CDR3 sequence is CASSRDRAGQETQYF. As DNA, the CDR3 is TGTGCCAGTAGTAGGGACAGGGCCGGCCAAGAGACCCAGTACTTC.

CDR3 nucleotides: TGTGCCTGGAGTGTACTCGGGACAGGGGCCCAGGTGACCCAGTACTTC. This gives the protein CAWSVLGTGAQVTQYF. The chain links TRBV30 to TRBJ2-5, with 10 bases matching TRBD1. The CDR3 covers 16 residues. Germline CDR1 reads GTSNPN; CDR2 reads SVGIG (reference sequence). With V trimmed by 0 bases and J by 7 bases, 11 bases remained unmatched.

The chain employs TRBV4-3 and TRBJ2-5; TRBD2 agrees at 14 bases. The CDR3 is 15 residues long. The germline CDR1 and CDR2 sequences are LGHNA and YSLEER. V shed 1 base, J shed 5 bases, and the junction held 0 bases outside the gene matches. The CDR3 spells CASSQGTSGRETQYF. CDR3 sequence (DNA): TGCGCCAGCAGCCAAGGGACTAGCGGGAGGGAGACCCAGTACTTC.

A remark on this clone: The same CDR3 arises from other DNA sequences in this sample as well. The chain is built from TRBV9 and TRBJ2-5; 9 positions match TRBD1. With 4 bases clipped from V and 4 bases from J, the junction kept 5 bases outside the gene matches. The germline V gene has CDR1 SGDLS and CDR2 YYNGEE. The CDR3 runs to 14 residues. As DNA, the CDR3 is TGTGCCAGCAGCCCGAGGACAGGGGCAGAGACCCAGTACTTC. Its translation is CASSPRTGAETQYF.

The table lists this clone with a count of one. This sequence joins TRBV10-3 and TRBJ2-5; D gene unclear. CDR3 length: 14 residues. Germline CDR1 and CDR2: ENHRY and SYGVKD. V lost 0 bases and J lost 5, with 10 bases in between. The CDR3 nucleotides read TGTGCCATCAGTGAGTCAACGTTGGGCGAGACCCAGTACTTC. This gives the protein CAISESTLGETQYF.

This clone was seen a single time. This chain's CDR3 is CASSWHERRTYEQYF. For the CDR3, the DNA is TGTGCCAGCAGCTGGCATGAGCGGCGAACCTACGAGCAGTACTTC. The chain carries TRBV7-9 and TRBJ2-7; TRBD2 might be the D (5 bases). The V end lost 4 bases, the J end lost 2 bases, and 15 bases lay between the germline ends. The CDR3 has 15 residues. Germline V gene sequence: CDR1 SEHNR, CDR2 FQNEAQ (reference sequence).

For this clone: Distinct nucleotide sequences in the sample also encode this CDR3. This chain links TRBV6-1 with TRBJ2-7; D remains ambiguous. The length of the CDR3 is 11 residues. CDR1 and CDR2 from the germline V gene are MNHNS and SASEGT. V was shortened by 5 bases and J by 3 bases, with 5 bases between the two germline ends. The CDR3 spells CASSPLYEQYF. For the CDR3, the DNA is TGTGCCAGCAGTCCCCTCTACGAGCAGTACTTC.

The chain joins TRBV27 to TRBJ2-3, with D hard to call. Germline CDR1 and CDR2: MNHEY and SMNVEV (reference sequence). CDR3 size: 16 residues. The ends were cut back, 3 bases at V and 0 bases at J, with 13 bases in the middle. The CDR3 sequence: CASSLEGLPSTDTQYF. Here the CDR3 DNA reads TGTGCCAGCAGTTTGGAAGGCCTCCCAAGCACAGATACGCAGTATTTT.

This clone was found once. This chain links TRBV18 with TRBJ2-3, with 7 bases that match TRBD1. This CDR3 has 16 residues. Trimming took 3 bases from V and 2 from J; bases not matched to a gene: 8. Germline V lookup: CDR1 KGHSH, CDR2 LQKENI. CDR3 sequence: CASSPTATGTTDTQYF. The CDR3 region has the DNA TGTGCCAGCTCACCTACGGCGACAGGGACCACAGATACGCAGTATTTT.

Details on this clone: Other DNA sequences in the same sample also yield this CDR3. The chain links TRBV7-3 to TRBJ2-2, with 8 bases aligning to TRBD1. The V and J ends lost 5 bases and 8 bases, in that order; junction bases with no gene match: 4. The CDR3 consists of 13 residues. CDR1 is SGHTA and CDR2 is FQGTGA in the germline V gene. CDR3 in DNA: TGTGCCAGCAGCCCGCAGGGGGCTGGGGAGCTGTTTTTT. Protein sequence: CASSPQGAGELFF. Together with reference TRBV7-3 and TRBJ2-2, the CDR3 gives the full variable domain: GAGVSQTPSNKVTEKGKYVELRCDPISGHTALYWYRQSLGQGPEFLIYFQGTGAADDSGLPNDRFFAVRPEGSVSTLKIQRTERGDSAVYLCASSPQGAGELFFGEGSRLTVL.

The J gene is TRBJ1-1, the V gene TRBV9; no clear D. CDR3 size: 14 residues. V was trimmed by 0 bases and J by 1 base, leaving 7 bases between them. Germline V lookup: CDR1 SGDLS, CDR2 YYNGEE. The CDR3 region has the DNA TGTGCCAGCAGCGTAGAGTCCGAGAACACTGAAGCTTTCTTT. Amino acid sequence: CASSVESENTEAFF.

This clone is a singleton in its sample. This sequence joins TRBV5-8 and TRBJ1-5; D perhaps matches TRBD1 (5 bases). Trimming pared 4 bases from V and 1 base from J, leaving 9 bases between. The CDR3 covers 14 residues. CDR1 SGHTS and CDR2 YDEGEE come from the germline V gene. Here the CDR3 DNA reads TGTGCCAGCAGCCCCCGGGACAGCAATCAGCCCCAGCATTTT. The encoded protein is CASSPRDSNQPQHF.

This chain links TRBV2 with TRBJ1-1, with D maybe TRBD1 (5 bases). V dropped 3 bases and J dropped 0 bases, with 11 bases sitting between them. The germline gives CDR1 SNHLY, CDR2 FYNNEI. The CDR3 loop spans 15 amino acids. CDR3 coding DNA: TGTGCCAGCAGTGACGAGGGGTTCATGAACACTGAAGCTTTCTTT. Amino acid sequence: CASSDEGFMNTEAFF.

This rearrangement joins TRBV5-1 to TRBJ1-1; perhaps TRBD1 as D (5 bases). From germline, CDR1 is SGHRS and CDR2 YFSETQ. Trimming left V 4 bases short and J 2 bases short, with 9 bases between. The CDR3 has 13 amino acids. The DNA of the CDR3 is TGCGCCAGCAGCAAAGACAGTAACACTGAAGCTTTCTTT. It specifies CASSKDSNTEAFF. Combining the CDR3 with reference TRBV5-1 and TRBJ1-1 gives the whole variable domain KAGVTQTPRYLIKTRGQQVTLSCSPISGHRSVSWYQQTPGQGLQFLFEYFSETQRNKGNFPGRFSGRQFSNSRSEMNVSTLELGDSALYLCASSKDSNTEAFFGQGTRLTVV.

The chain employs TRBV27 and TRBJ2-5; no definite D call. The CDR3 runs to 14 residues. The germline V gene has CDR1 MNHEY and CDR2 SMNVEV (reference sequence). V gave up 1 base and J gave up 5 bases, with 11 bases separating them. CDR3 DNA sequence: TGTGCCAGCAGTTTATATCCCGTTCTTGAGACCCAGTACTTC. Translation: CASSLYPVLETQYF.